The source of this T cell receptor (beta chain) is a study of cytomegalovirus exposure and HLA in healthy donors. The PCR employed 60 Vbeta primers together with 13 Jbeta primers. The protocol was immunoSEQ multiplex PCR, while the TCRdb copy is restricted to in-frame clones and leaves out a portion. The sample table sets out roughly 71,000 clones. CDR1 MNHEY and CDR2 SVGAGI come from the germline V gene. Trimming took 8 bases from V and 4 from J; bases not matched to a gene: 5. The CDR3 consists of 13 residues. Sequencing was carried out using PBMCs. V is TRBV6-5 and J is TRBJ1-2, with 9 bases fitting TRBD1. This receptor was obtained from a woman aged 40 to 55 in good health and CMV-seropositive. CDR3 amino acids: CASAGQGFYGYTF. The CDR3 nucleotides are TGTGCCAGCGCCGGACAGGGGTTCTATGGCTACACCTTC.